This T cell receptor (beta chain) was captured by sequencing in a study of blood T cell repertoires in COVID-19 (dated by TCRdb to 2018 to 2021). Notes on the research overall: Samples covering the acute and convalescent phases of COVID-19 were provided by collaborators in the United States, Italy and Spain. Where available, HLA class I and class II types were obtained from metadata supplied by the sample provider rather than from assay-based typing. The repertoires were released in a freely available public database intended as a resource for research on the immune response to SARS-CoV-2. Sample metadata almost always included a de-identified subject ID, COVID-19 status, age in years and sex. Deeply sampled blood TCRbeta repertoires from subjects exposed to, actively infected with, or recovered from COVID-19 were included in the dataset. Samples were obtained from the ongoing ImmuneRACE study (first 160 participants) and from about 1,300 subjects provided by 6 global collaborators. The prospective study material was composed of cDNA or gDNA derived from T cells, B-cell-depleted T cells, or PBMCs.

In the case of this clone: Its antigen is unknown. It has no much larger one-base neighbor in the sample; base qualities were not kept.

Here is what the overall study found, with its caveats: The amount of clinical and demographic metadata varied by source and participant and was provided uncurated.

Participants in the prospective study were aged about 18 to 95 years, lived in approximately 26 United States geographic areas, and enrolled through a virtual design. In the prospective study, participants were assigned to cohorts based on the clinical history participants reported in a screening survey and a study questionnaire. Exposed participants had been in contact, within 2 weeks of entering the study, with a person who had a PCR-confirmed or clinician-diagnosed case of COVID-19. Each participant in the prospective study had whole blood, serum and a nasopharyngeal or oropharyngeal swab collected by mobile phlebotomists. Participants in the prospective study had the option to provide additional blood draws and questionnaires over a roughly 2-month period. Prospective study blood samples were shipped either frozen or at room temperature before DNA extraction. V is pared back by 6 bases and J by 0 bases, with 11 bases lying between the germline termini. CDR1 and CDR2, looked up from the germline V gene, are LGHNT and FRNRAP. The CDR3 starts with the cysteine, ends with the phenylalanine, and has 14 residues. Only the CDR3 portion is preserved as DNA: 42 bases, with reading frame beginning at the first base.

TCRbeta CDR3 regions were amplified from genomic DNA by means of the immunoSEQ Assay, a bias-controlled multiplex PCR. Per the original workflow: Nucleated cell counts per sample were estimated from amplification of reference gene primers within the assay. To quantify the absolute abundance of each unique TCRbeta CDR3 rearrangement, sequence reads were collapsed and filtered. For each sample, productive Simpson clonality was calculated as the square root of Simpson's diversity index over productive rearrangements. In its TCRdb copy, this immuneACCESS table keeps in-frame sequences only and misses some clones. Where compared with another copy, unresolved V genes explain less than half of these, and the others have no known cause. V, J and clone size were drawn from that table, and D and trimming were deduced from the DNA. Across this sample there are more than 250,000 clones, with about four fifths seen only once. The top ten clones comprise 4.5% to 6% of the sample.

The source material was PBMCs or T cells enriched from blood (not recorded which). This TCR was sampled from a man in his forties or fifties who had been exposed to COVID-19. In this chain, TRBV12-5 is recombined with TRBJ1-1; TRBD1 is a possible D gene, resting on 5 matching bases. Here is the DNA: TGTGCTAGTGGCCGTTCAGGGATGAACACTGAAGCTTTCTTT. Translated, it reads CASGRSGMNTEAFF.